What follows describes a single TCR beta chain. Its antigen is not known. The sample is drawn from a study of OX40 agonist ivuxolimab in advanced cancers. Study-level findings and limits: Low normalized T-cell clonal expansion also characterized some of the nonresponders.

This CDR3 comprises 15 residues. Per germline, CDR1 MDHEN and CDR2 SYDVKM. With 2 bases removed from V and 4 bases from J, the gap between germline ends came to 12 bases. Generated by immunoSEQ multiplex PCR, the TCRdb table keeps only in-frame clones and is missing some. In the table there are tens of thousands of clones, about 85% of which are singletons. The origin of this receptor is an adult with an advanced solid tumor such as melanoma, head and neck, liver or kidney cancer. The starting material was CD4+ or CD8+ T cells sorted from blood, obtained in a trial of the OX40 agonist ivuxolimab. The V and J genes are TRBV28 and TRBJ1-3; no definite D call. DNA for the CDR3: TGTGCCAGCAGTTTAAATCCAGGAGGAGGAAACACCATATATTTT. It codes for CASSLNPGGGNTIYF.